This entry concerns a single T cell receptor (beta chain). What it recognizes is unknown. This sample stems from a study of cytomegalovirus exposure and HLA in healthy donors. General observations from the study: Cytomegalovirus status was reportedly diagnosed by the classifier with high specificity and sensitivity. Sequencing depth across donors, presence/absence analyses assumed, was roughly uniform. Earlier findings revealed that most TCR beta V segments proved productive either about 87% or about 30% of the time. Analysis was carried out at a later point, and it linked a missense DCLRE1C variant to TCR beta V- and J-gene trimming.

With 60 Vbeta and 13 Jbeta primers, the PCR was carried out. Libraries were prepared by immunoSEQ multiplex PCR; TCRdb keeps only in-frame clonotypes and omits some of them. Here the sample table reports approximately 80,000 clones. The receptor comes from a woman in her twenties or thirties in good health and CMV-seronegative. The sample taken for sequencing was PBMCs.

The CDR3 reads CASSTGGQPQHF. The CDR3 DNA reads TGTGCCAGCAGTACAGGGGGTCAGCCCCAGCATTTT. This chain connects TRBV6-6 to TRBJ1-5; 8 bases agree with TRBD1. V was pared by 5 bases and J by 6 bases, with 0 bases of the junction left unmatched. Per germline, CDR1 MNHNY and CDR2 SVGAGI (reference sequence). This CDR3 has 12 residues.